This T cell receptor beta chain came from a study of chronic HIV infection and antiretroviral therapy. Germline CDR1 SGDLS, CDR2 YYNGEE. V shed 2 bases, J shed 6 bases, and the junction held 5 bases outside the gene matches. CDR3 length: 14 amino acids. TCRdb analysed the 5' RACE reads with MiXCR anew, one entry per CDR3 protein. The data contain 39,000 or so distinct CDR3 sequences, 7% to 10% of them singletons. The clonotype was recovered from an adult who had HIV and had not received antiretroviral therapy, or was an uninfected healthy control (not recorded which). The specimen sequenced was peripheral blood. The rearrangement joins TRBV9 to TRBJ1-5; 7 nucleotides agree with TRBD1. CDR3 coding DNA: TGTGCCAGCAGCGTTCAAGGGGACAGTCAGCCCCAGCATTTT. It is translated as CASSVQGDSQPQHF.